These 16 T cell receptor beta chains were sequenced from one sample in a study of shared clonotypes between healthy human individuals. Repertoires were generated with immunoSEQ multiplex PCR, while TCRdb's copy carries only in-frame clones and drops some. The repertoire holds 2 million to 2.5 million clones, with 90% to 95% as singletons. The sample was naive CD4+ T cells from PBMCs. The sample's subset: CD45RA+ positively selected. Receptor source: a man between 18 and 29 years old in good health. Some clones in this sample may be carry-over from other donors' samples.

The CDR3 sequence: CASSGGPQDYTF. The CDR3 coding sequence is TGTGCCAGCAGTGGGGGTCCGCAAGACTACACCTTC. The genes are TRBV2 and TRBJ1-2, with D unresolved. Trimming stripped 4 bases from V and 10 bases from J, with 13 bases between. CDR3 size: 12 residues. Germline V gives CDR1 SNHLY, CDR2 FYNNEI.

This clone was found once. Here the CDR3 reads CASSLGHKQFF. DNA of the CDR3: TGTGCCAGTAGTCTCGGACATAAGCAGTTCTTC. The rearrangement links TRBV19 to TRBJ2-1, with D perhaps TRBD1 (5 bases). This CDR3 is 11 amino acids long. Germline V gives CDR1 LNHDA, CDR2 SQIVND (reference sequence). V gave up 5 bases and J gave up 11 bases, with 10 bases separating them.

The chain employs TRBV7-3 and TRBJ2-3; weak D call: TRBD2 (6 bases). Trimming took off 6 bases at V and 4 bases at J, with 20 bases between the two ends. Germline CDR1 reads SGHTA; CDR2 reads FQGTGA. This CDR3 spans 16 amino acids. This chain's CDR3 is CASSPQIADRADTQYF. As DNA, the CDR3 is TGTGCCAGCAGTCCTCAGATAGCGGATAGGGCAGATACGCAGTATTTT.

J is TRBJ2-3 and V is TRBV2; D not resolved. Trimming cost V 2 bases and J 3 bases, with 9 bases left between them. The germline CDR1 and CDR2 sequences are SNHLY and FYNNEI. CDR3 length equals 14 residues. The CDR3 sequence is CASSELSRTDTQYF. The CDR3 DNA is TGTGCCAGCAGTGAACTAAGCCGGACAGATACGCAGTATTTT.

DNA for the CDR3: TGTGCCAGCAGCTTGAGTCTCGGCGACAGCGGTCGTGAAAAACTGTTTTTT. Amino acids: CASSLSLGDSGREKLFF. The chain combines TRBV5-4 with TRBJ1-4; tentatively, D is TRBD1 (5 bases). V shed 1 base and J shed 7 bases, with 20 bases lying between them. CDR1 and CDR2 from the germline V gene are SGHNT and YYREEE (reference sequence). The CDR3 has 17 amino acids.

The V gene is TRBV5-1, the J gene TRBJ1-3, with D unresolved. V was clipped by 0 bases and J by 2 bases, with 9 bases between them. This CDR3 has 15 amino acids. CDR1 is SGHRS, CDR2 YFSETQ, per germline. The CDR3 sequence is CASSLGPEAGNTIYF. The CDR3 DNA sequence: TGCGCCAGCAGCTTGGGACCGGAGGCTGGAAACACCATATATTTT.

The CDR3: CASSLVPGLSTDTQYF. CDR3 in DNA: TGCGCCAGCAGCTTGGTTCCGGGTCTGAGCACAGATACGCAGTATTTT. The V call is TRBV5-1, the J call TRBJ2-3, with D uncertain. The germline V and J ends were trimmed by 0 bases and 0 bases, with 11 bases remaining between them. Germline CDR1 SGHRS, CDR2 YFSETQ. There are 16 residues in the CDR3.

In nucleotides, the CDR3 is TGTGCCAGCAGTTTGTCGGGACAGATCTATGGCTACACCTTC. It codes for CASSLSGQIYGYTF. The chain has TRBV6-1 and TRBJ1-2; 7 nucleotides agree with TRBD1. Per the germline V gene, CDR1 is MNHNS and CDR2 is SASEGT. There are 14 residues in the CDR3. Germline trimming cut 5 bases from V and 4 bases from J; bases unmatched to any gene: 7.

Here the CDR3 DNA reads TGTGCCAGCAGAGGGGAAGCGGAGACCCAGTACTTC. Its translation is CASRGEAETQYF. V usage is TRBV2 and J usage is TRBJ2-5, with a tentative D call TRBD1 (5 bases). With 6 bases removed from V and 5 bases from J, the gap between germline ends came to 10 bases. There are 12 residues in the CDR3. Germline assignment: CDR1 SNHLY and CDR2 FYNNEI.

V gene TRBV15 combines with J gene TRBJ1-1, with TRBD1 matching over 10 bases. The germline gives CDR1 LNHNV, CDR2 YYDKDF (reference sequence). CDR3 length: 16 residues. Unmatched junction bases numbered 9, after V lost 6 bases and J lost 2 bases. The CDR3: CATSPDRGARNTEAFF. The DNA for the CDR3 is TGTGCCACCAGTCCGGACAGGGGGGCCCGAAACACTGAAGCTTTCTTT.

The chain employs TRBV7-3 and TRBJ2-7, with D perhaps matching TRBD2 (6 bases). Germline CDR1 reads SGHTA; CDR2 reads FQGTGA. V was shortened by 4 bases and J by 3 bases, with 16 bases between the two germline ends. The CDR3 extends over 15 amino acids. CDR3 region: CASSCGTLMHYEQYF. As DNA, the CDR3 is TGTGCCAGCAGCTGCGGGACCCTGATGCACTACGAGCAGTACTTC.

The chain is built from TRBV21-1 and TRBJ1-5. TRBV21-1 is a documented pseudogene. The CDR3 length is 17 residues. CDR3 residues: CASREVVRARSNQPQHF. The CDR3 nucleotides are TGTGCCAGCAGGGAGGTCGTTAGGGCTCGAAGCAATCAGCCCCAGCATTTT.

The chain combines TRBV7-8 with TRBJ1-2; D gene ambiguous. V gave up 4 bases and J gave up 7 bases, with 13 bases separating them. CDR1 SGHVS and CDR2 FQNEAQ come from the germline V gene. CDR3 size: 13 residues. The CDR3 nucleotides read TGTGCCAGCAGCTCCACGGGGTACGGTGGCTACACCTTC. This codes for CASSSTGYGGYTF.

The chain links TRBV5-1 to TRBJ2-1; 13 nucleotides align to TRBD2. Germline-derived CDR1 and CDR2 are SGHRS and YFSETQ. The CDR3 length is 16 residues. J gave up 9 bases and V 7 bases, and 13 bases lay outside the gene matches. In nucleotides, the CDR3 is TGCGCCAGCTGCTGGGTACCCGGGACTAGCGGGACTGAGCAGTTCTTC. Its protein product is CASCWVPGTSGTEQFF.

This chain uses TRBV5-8 with TRBJ2-5, with D possibly matching TRBD1 (6 bases). CDR1 SGHTS and CDR2 YDEGEE come from the germline V gene. V was trimmed by 5 bases and J by 10 bases, leaving 15 bases between them. The CDR3 spans 12 residues. As DNA, the CDR3 is TGTGCCAGCAGTATGACAGGCAGAGGCCAGTACTTC. Its translation: CASSMTGRGQYF.

On this clone: Other nucleotide sequences from this sample produce the same CDR3. V usage is TRBV5-1 and J usage is TRBJ2-3; D ambiguous. Germline CDR1 is SGHRS and CDR2 is YFSETQ. Trimming pared 0 bases from V and 0 bases from J, leaving 5 bases between. The CDR3 has 14 amino acids. The CDR3 sequence is CASSLAESTDTQYF. Written as DNA, the CDR3 is TGCGCCAGCAGCTTGGCGGAGAGCACAGATACGCAGTATTTT.